This entry describes one T cell receptor (beta chain). This clone was seen more than once but under ten times. The clone's antigen remains unknown. Qualities for individual bases were not recorded, and no much larger clone is one base off. PBMCs were separated by density centrifugation and stained for CD3, CD4 and CD8, after which CD4+ and CD8+ T cells were sorted on a FACSAria. Scalp biopsies and blood samples were obtained from unaffected controls. The sample originates from a study of CD8+ T cells in alopecia areata (dated by TCRdb to between 2017 and 2018). Regarding the study in general: The study used high-throughput TCRbeta sequencing to examine T cell clonal expansion in alopecia areata, in both the C3H/HeJ mouse model and human patients. On the human side, TCRbeta sequencing was run on scalp tissue and on sorted CD4+ and CD8+ peripheral blood T cells from healthy controls and from alopecia areata patients with either patchy or totalis/universalis disease. Clonality in the scalp was compared among normal scalp (n=4), patchy alopecia areata scalp (n=8), and alopecia totalis/universalis scalp (n=8). RNA was extracted with the PAXgene miRNA kit for fixed scalp, the miRNeasy kit for PBMCs, and the RNeasy kit for mouse skin. TCRbeta CDR3 regions were amplified by immunoSEQ multiplex PCR using 35 Vbeta forward and 13 Jbeta reverse primers. The full study reports these points: TCR sequences shared between patients were less clear than in mice, possibly partly because of HLA diversity in the patient population. Scalp TCR repertoire analysis is complicated because resident alphabeta T cells in normal human skin are also sequenced, whereas mouse skin is dominated by gammadelta T cells. Lesional scalp, especially in alopecia totalis/universalis, showed higher clonality and more expanded CD8+ clones than normal scalp, suggesting antigenic drive.

The method behind the library was the immunoSEQ multiplex PCR assay. For TCR sequencing, RNA was extracted from every sample and reverse transcribed into cDNA to serve as template. SuperScript III was used to make first-strand cDNA, primed with a 2:1 mix of oligo-dT and random hexamers. A synthetic immune receptor repertoire was used to measure amplification bias, and any remaining bias was corrected computationally. Regarding the original processing steps: Raw reads were preprocessed for error removal, and CDR3 was defined according to IMGT conventions as running from the conserved cysteine to phenylalanine. Clonality was computed as 1 minus the Shannon entropy, with the entropy normalized by log2 of the number of productive unique TCRs. Scalp TCRbeta sequences were cross-referenced with sorted blood CD4 and CD8 repertoires so that the CD4 or CD8 identity of scalp clones could be inferred. Sourced from immuneACCESS, this table was stored by TCRdb with only in-frame sequences that have V and J called. A share of the clones is absent; for the studies checked, an unresolved V gene accounts for under half, and the remainder has no known explanation. The V and J calls and clone size are taken from that table; D and trimming were inferred from the DNA. Present in this sample are some 110,000 clones, roughly 69% of which were seen just once. Roughly 3.1% of the sample comes from the top ten.

The germline V gene encodes CDR1 SQVTM and CDR2 ANQGSEA. Spanning cysteine to phenylalanine, the CDR3 consists of 13 amino acids. The CDR3 DNA has 39 bases and is translated from base 1. At the junction V is shortened by 6 bases and J by 3 bases, with 12 bases in between. The TCR comes from a human donor in good health. The source material was CD4+ T cells sorted from blood. The V gene is TRBV29-1 and the J gene is TRBJ2-4; the D gene could be TRBD1 or TRBD2, each one agreeing over 5 bases. Read as DNA, the sequence is TGCAGCGTGAGGGGTAATGGCAAAAACATTCAGTACTTC. Translated, it reads CSVRGNGKNIQYF.